The 8 T cell receptor beta chains below come from one sample, sequenced in a study of cytotoxic CD8 clonotypes in ibrutinib-treated CLL. Sequenced by immunoSEQ multiplex PCR; TCRdb stores in-frame clones only, minus some. The sample includes some 130,000 clones, approximately 85% seen only once; the top ten take approximately 2%. The starting material was PBMCs, obtained after 24 months of ibrutinib treatment. The receptor set was obtained from a human donor with chronic lymphocytic leukemia.

This clone occurred once. J is TRBJ2-2 and V is TRBV28, with TRBD1 as a possible D gene (6 bases). Trimming stripped 2 bases from V and 4 bases from J, with 11 bases between. Germline CDR1 is MDHEN and CDR2 is SYDVKM. The CDR3 extends over 15 amino acids. The CDR3 spells CASSLGGAGTGELFF. The CDR3 DNA follows: TGTGCCAGCAGTTTAGGGGGCGCGGGCACCGGGGAGCTGTTTTTT.

This clone was counted a few times. The rearrangement links TRBV7-2 to TRBJ2-2; TRBD1 aligns across 8 bases. The CDR3 is made up of 13 amino acids. V trimming: 7 bases; J trimming: 6 bases; junction bases outside the gene matches: 4. In germline, CDR1 is SGHTA, CDR2 FQGNSA. The CDR3 sequence: CASKQDRAGELFF. The CDR3 DNA sequence: TGTGCCAGCAAACAGGACAGGGCCGGGGAGCTGTTTTTT. Using reference TRBV7-2 and TRBJ2-2 for the parts outside the CDR3, the full variable domain is GAGVSQSPSNKVTEKGKDVELRCDPISGHTALYWYRQSLGQGLEFLIYFQGNSAPDKSGLPSDRFSAERTGGSVSTLTIQRTQQEDSAVYLCASKQDRAGELFFGEGSRLTVL.

The CDR3 is CASSQDRVRGNTIYF. In nucleotides, the CDR3 is TGCGCCAGCAGCCAGGACAGGGTGCGCGGAAACACCATATATTTT. The chain carries TRBV4-3 and TRBJ1-3; 8 bases are a match to TRBD1. With 3 bases clipped from V and 4 bases from J, the junction kept 5 bases outside the gene matches. CDR1 LGHNA and CDR2 YSLEER come from the germline V gene. There are 15 residues in the CDR3.

This clone has more than one count but fewer than ten. The chain couples TRBV9 to TRBJ2-1; 8 positions match TRBD2. The CDR3 has 14 amino acids. Germline CDR1 is SGDLS and CDR2 is YYNGEE. The trim removed 2 bases at V and 5 bases at J, leaving 3 bases unmatched. CDR3 in DNA: TGTGCCAGCAGCGTTAGCGGGGAGAACAATGAGCAGTTCTTC. Encoded protein: CASSVSGENNEQFF.

The chain is built from TRBV19 and TRBJ2-7; the match to TRBD2 covers 11 bases. Germline V CDR1 and CDR2: LNHDA, SQIVND (reference sequence). V lost 7 bases and J lost 2; bases outside the gene matches: 16. The CDR3 is made up of 18 amino acids. CDR3 in DNA: TGTGCCAGTATCAAGGGACTAGCGGCAAGATGTTCCCCCTACGAGCAGTACTTC. Translated, it gives CASIKGLAARCSPYEQYF.

A few counts support this clone. This chain links TRBV30 with TRBJ2-3, with D perhaps being TRBD1 or TRBD2 (5 bases each). The CDR3 runs to 12 residues. The germline V gene has CDR1 GTSNPN and CDR2 SVGIG (reference sequence). The V end was cut by 0 bases, the J end by 9 bases, with 10 bases between. In DNA, the CDR3 is TGTGCCTGGAGTGTACGAGGGGAGACGCAGTATTTT. This gives the protein CAWSVRGETQYF.

The J gene is TRBJ2-5, the V gene TRBV5-6; D might be TRBD2 (5 bases). The CDR3 runs to 16 residues. The germline V gene has CDR1 SGHDT and CDR2 YYEEEE. V was shortened by 4 bases and J by 1 base, with 17 bases between the two germline ends. Written as DNA, the CDR3 is TGTGCCAGCAGCACTACTAGATTCTCACGCCAAGAGACCCAGTACTTC. As protein: CASSTTRFSRQETQYF.

The rearrangement uses TRBV29-1 and TRBJ2-3; perhaps TRBD2 as D (6 bases). From germline, CDR1 is SQVTM and CDR2 ANQGSEA. This CDR3 contains 15 residues. Trimming stripped 6 bases from V and 5 bases from J, with 21 bases between. The CDR3 protein is CSVAPEGRGGDTQYF. In DNA, the CDR3 is TGCAGCGTGGCCCCGGAGGGCCGGGGTGGAGATACGCAGTATTTT.